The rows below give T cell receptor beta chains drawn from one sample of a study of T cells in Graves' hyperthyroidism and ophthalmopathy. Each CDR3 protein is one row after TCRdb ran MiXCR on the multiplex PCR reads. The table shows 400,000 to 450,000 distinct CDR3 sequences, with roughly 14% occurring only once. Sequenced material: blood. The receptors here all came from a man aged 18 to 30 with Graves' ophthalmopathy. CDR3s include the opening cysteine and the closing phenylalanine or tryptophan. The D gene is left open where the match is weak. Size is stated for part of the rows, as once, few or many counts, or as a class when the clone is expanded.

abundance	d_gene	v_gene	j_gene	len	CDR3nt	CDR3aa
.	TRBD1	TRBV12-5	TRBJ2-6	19	TGTGCTAGTGGTTTGGTTTTGGGACAGGGTGGTTTTGGGGCCAACGTCCTGACTTTC	CASGLVLGQGGFGANVLTF
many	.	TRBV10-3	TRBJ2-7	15	TGTGCCATCAGTGTTCTCCGGTTTTGGTCCTACGAGCAGTACTTC	CAISVLRFWSYEQYF
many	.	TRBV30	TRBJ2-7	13	TGTGCCTGGGGAAACAGCCCCTCCTACGAGCAGTACTTC	CAWGNSPSYEQYF
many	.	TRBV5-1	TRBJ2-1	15	TGCGCCAGCAGCTTTGGGGGCCTCAACAACAATGAGCAGTTCTTC	CASSFGGLNNNEQFF
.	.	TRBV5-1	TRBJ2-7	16	TGCGCCAGCAGCTTGGCCGCCGACGCAGGATCCTACGAGCAGTACTTC	CASSLAADAGSYEQYF
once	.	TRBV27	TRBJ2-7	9	TGTGCCAGCAGTTTTCAGCAGTACTTC	CASSFQQYF
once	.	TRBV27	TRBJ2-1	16	TGTGCCAGCAAAGATCTTGAGCGGATAAGGTACAATGAGCAGTTCTTC	CASKDLERIRYNEQFF
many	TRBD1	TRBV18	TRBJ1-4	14	TGTGCCAGCTCACCGGACAGGACTAATGAAAAACTGTTTTTT	CASSPDRTNEKLFF
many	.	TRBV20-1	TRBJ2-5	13	TGCAGTGCTAGCCGGGAGCCCCAAGAGACCCAGTACTTC	CSASREPQETQYF
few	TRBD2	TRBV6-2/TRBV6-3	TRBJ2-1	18	TGTGCCAGCAGCCGACCGGGACTAGCGGGAGGTTGGTTGAATGAGCAGTTCTTC	CASSRPGLAGGWLNEQFF
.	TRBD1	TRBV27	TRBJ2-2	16	TGTGCCAGCAGTGCCGGGACAGGGAGATTTGGCGGGGAGCTGTTTTTT	CASSAGTGRFGGELFF
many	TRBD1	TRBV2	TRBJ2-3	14	TGTGCCAGCAGGGACAGGGGGCCCTCAGATACGCAGTATTTT	CASRDRGPSDTQYF
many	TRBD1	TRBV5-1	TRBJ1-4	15	TGCGCCAGCAGCCCGGCGGCGACAGGGGCTGAAAAACTGTTTTTT	CASSPAATGAEKLFF
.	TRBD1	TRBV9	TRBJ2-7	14	TGTGCCAGCAGCGTTACAGGGGGCAACTACGAGCAGTACTTC	CASSVTGGNYEQYF
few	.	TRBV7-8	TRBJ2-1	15	TGTGCCAGCAGCTTCCTCAGGGATACCTACGATGAGCAGTTCTTC	CASSFLRDTYDEQFF
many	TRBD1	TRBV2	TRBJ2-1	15	TGTGCCAGCAGCCGGGACAGGTTATCCTACAATGAGCAGTTCTTC	CASSRDRLSYNEQFF
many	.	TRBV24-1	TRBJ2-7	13	TGTGCCACCAGTGATTTGCTGAGTTACGAGCAGTACTTC	CATSDLLSYEQYF
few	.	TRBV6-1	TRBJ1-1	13	TGTGCCACCCTTCCAGGGGTGAACACTGAAGCTTTCTTT	CATLPGVNTEAFF
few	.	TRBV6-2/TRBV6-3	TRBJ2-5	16	TGTGCCAGCAGCGACCCAGGGAGCCCGTACCAAGAGACCCAGTACTTC	CASSDPGSPYQETQYF
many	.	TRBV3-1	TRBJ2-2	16	TGTGCCAGCAGCCAAGGGTCGGGGACCAACACCGGGGAGCTGTTTTTT	CASSQGSGTNTGELFF
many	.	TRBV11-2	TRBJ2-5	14	TGTGCCAGCAGCTCGGAGCGGTCCCAAGAGACCCAGTACTTC	CASSSERSQETQYF
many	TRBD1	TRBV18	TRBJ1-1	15	TGTGCCAGCTCACCACCCACAGGGGCGGACACTGAAGCTTTCTTT	CASSPPTGADTEAFF
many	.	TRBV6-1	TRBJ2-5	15	TGTGCCACAGGAGAGGGGATTGCGGGCGCGGAGACCCAGTACTTC	CATGEGIAGAETQYF
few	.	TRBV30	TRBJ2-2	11	TGTGCCTGGACTCGCACCGGGGAGCTGTTTTTT	CAWTRTGELFF
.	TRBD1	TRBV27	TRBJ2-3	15	TGTGCCAGCAGTCGCCTGGGACAGCTCACAGATACGCAGTATTTT	CASSRLGQLTDTQYF